This passage covers 8 T cell receptor beta chains from one sample sequenced in a study of T cell responses to AZD1222 COVID-19 vaccine (dated by TCRdb to the early 2020s). Interpreted using the paper, the time point label stands for: about 28 days (+/-7) after the second vaccine dose. The library was prepared using the immunoSEQ multiplex PCR assay. The immuneACCESS repertoire file appears here via TCRdb, limited to in-frame rearrangements. These files lack a portion of the clones; in checked studies, under half of the deficit traces to unresolved V genes, and the cause of the others is not known. The sample has some 150,000 clones on record, 88% of them singletons. The ten largest clones add up to 3% to 4% of the sample. The source was peripheral blood, collected 28 days after the second AZD1222 dose. Receptor source: an adult who received the AZD1222 COVID-19 vaccine.

The chain combines TRBV4-2 with TRBJ1-2; D is perhaps TRBD1 (6 bases). Trimming cost V 0 bases and J 4 bases, with 21 bases left between them. The CDR3 runs 18 residues. Per germline, CDR1 LGHNA and CDR2 YNFKEQ. The CDR3 reads CASSQDRTGSRNGYGYTF. The CDR3 bases are TGTGCCAGCAGCCAAGATAGAACAGGGTCCAGGAACGGCTATGGCTACACCTTC.

This CDR3 reads CASTAGREQFF. DNA for the CDR3: TGTGCCAGCACAGCGGGACGTGAGCAGTTCTTC. The chain couples TRBV6-5 to TRBJ2-1; 7 positions agree with TRBD2. The germline CDR1 and CDR2 sequences are MNHEY and SVGAGI. The CDR3 runs to 11 residues. Germline trimming cut 7 bases from V and 9 bases from J; bases unmatched to any gene: 3.

J is TRBJ1-6 and V is TRBV5-1; D is unclear. V gave up 5 bases and J gave up 9 bases, with 15 bases separating them. CDR3 length: 14 residues. Germline V gene lookup returns CDR1 SGHRS and CDR2 YFSETQ. The CDR3 region is CASREMPASSPLHF. The CDR3 DNA reads as TGCGCCAGCAGGGAGATGCCAGCATCTTCACCCCTCCACTTT.

The chain recombines TRBV19 with TRBJ2-7; TRBD1 aligns across 8 bases. Germline trimming cut 4 bases from V and 6 bases from J; bases unmatched to any gene: 8. The CDR3 sequence is 14 residues long. Germline V gene data show CDR1 as LNHDA and CDR2 as SQIVND (reference sequence). The CDR3 spells CASSKGTGWGEQYF. The DNA for the CDR3 is TGTGCCAGTAGTAAGGGGACAGGCTGGGGCGAGCAGTACTTC. Supplemented by reference TRBV19 and TRBJ2-7, the full variable domain reads DGGITQSPKYLFRKEGQNVTLSCEQNLNHDAMYWYRQDPGQGLRLIYYSQIVNDFQKGDIAEGYSVSREKKESFPLTVTSAQKNPTAFYLCASSKGTGWGEQYFGPGTRLTVT.

V and J are TRBV12-3 or TRBV12-4 and TRBJ2-1, with 8 bases fitting TRBD1. Losses at the gene ends were 6 bases for V and 7 bases for J; bases not matched to a gene: 5. The CDR3 runs 13 residues. Written as DNA, the CDR3 is TGTGCCAGCAGCTGGGACAGGATGAATGAGCAGTTCTTC. Translating it yields CASSWDRMNEQFF.

The chain joins TRBV9 to TRBJ1-4; D uncertain. This CDR3 region has 15 residues. Germline V gene sequence: CDR1 SGDLS, CDR2 YYNGEE. The V gene lost 4 bases and the J gene lost 3 bases, with 13 bases spanning the gap. DNA for the CDR3: TGTGCCAGCAGCCCACGAACGCAATCTAATGAAAAACTGTTTTTT. As protein: CASSPRTQSNEKLFF.

The V and J genes are TRBV5-1 and TRBJ2-3, with D tentatively TRBD1 (6 bases). V lost 5 bases and J lost 4, with 14 bases in between. From germline, CDR1 is SGHRS and CDR2 YFSETQ. The CDR3 is made up of 14 amino acids. The CDR3 DNA reads as TGCGCCAGCAGATGGACAGCTGGGTCAGATACGCAGTATTTT. As protein: CASRWTAGSDTQYF.

This clone has only one observation. V and J are TRBV27 and TRBJ2-7; 8 bases line up with TRBD1. The ends lost 3 bases at V and 5 bases at J; junction bases unmatched: 6. The V gene's germline CDR1 is MNHEY and CDR2 SMNVEV (reference sequence). The CDR3 is made up of 14 amino acids. This chain's CDR3 is CASSFGGQVNEQYF. The DNA for the CDR3 is TGTGCCAGCAGTTTTGGGGGACAGGTCAACGAGCAGTACTTC.